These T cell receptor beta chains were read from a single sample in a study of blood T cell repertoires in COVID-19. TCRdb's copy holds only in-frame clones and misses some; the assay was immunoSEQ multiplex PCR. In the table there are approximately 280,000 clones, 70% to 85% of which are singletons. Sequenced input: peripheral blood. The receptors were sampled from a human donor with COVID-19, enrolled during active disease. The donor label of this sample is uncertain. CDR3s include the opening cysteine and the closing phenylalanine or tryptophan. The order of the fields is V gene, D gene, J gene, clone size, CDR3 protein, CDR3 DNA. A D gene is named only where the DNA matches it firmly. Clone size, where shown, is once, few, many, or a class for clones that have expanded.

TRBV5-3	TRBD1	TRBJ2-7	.	CARSLRQGSPYEQYF	TGTGCCAGAAGCCTGAGACAGGGAAGTCCCTACGAGCAGTACTTC
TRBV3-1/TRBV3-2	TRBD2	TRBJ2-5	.	CASSQPTPLAGGETQYF	TGTGCCAGCAGCCAACCTACCCCCCTAGCGGGTGGGGAGACCCAGTACTTC
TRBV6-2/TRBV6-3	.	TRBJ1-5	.	CASSYLYVTGYSNQPQHF	TGTGCCAGCAGTTACTTATATGTTACGGGTTATAGCAATCAGCCCCAGCATTTT
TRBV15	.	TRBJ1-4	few	CATSRGGAREKLFF	TGTGCCACCAGCAGGGGAGGGGCCCGGGAAAAACTGTTTTTT
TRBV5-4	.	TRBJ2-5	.	CASSLRTGTQYF	TGTGCCAGCAGCTTGCGTACAGGGACCCAGTACTTC
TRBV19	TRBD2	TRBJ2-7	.	CASSSRTSGIGEQYF	TGTGCCAGTAGTAGTAGGACTAGCGGGATAGGAGAGCAGTACTTC
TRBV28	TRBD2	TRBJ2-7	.	CASSLGLAGGFSYEQYF	TGTGCCAGCAGTTTAGGACTAGCGGGAGGGTTCTCCTACGAGCAGTACTTC
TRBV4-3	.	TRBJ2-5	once	CASSQDFNSAQYF	TGCGCCAGCAGCCAAGATTTTAATAGTGCCCAGTACTTC
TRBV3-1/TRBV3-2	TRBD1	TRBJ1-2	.	CASSHPTGGSDGYTF	TGTGCCAGCAGCCACCCAACAGGGGGTAGCGATGGCTACACCTTC
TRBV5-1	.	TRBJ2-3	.	CASSLDSSSTDTQYF	TGCGCCAGCAGCTTGGACAGCTCAAGCACAGATACGCAGTATTTT
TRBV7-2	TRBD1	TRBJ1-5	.	CASSLDDGGGYQPQHF	TGTGCCAGCAGCTTAGACGATGGAGGGGGCTATCAGCCCCAGCATTTT
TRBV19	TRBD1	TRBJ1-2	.	CASSVQDRGGYGYTF	TGTGCCAGTAGTGTTCAAGACAGGGGAGGTTATGGCTACACCTTC
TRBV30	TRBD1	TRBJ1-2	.	CACPHRQGEDGYTF	TGTGCCTGCCCACACCGACAGGGGGAAGATGGCTACACCTTC
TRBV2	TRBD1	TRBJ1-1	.	CASSREGAPGTEAFF	TGTGCCAGCAGCCGAGAGGGGGCGCCGGGGACTGAAGCTTTCTTT
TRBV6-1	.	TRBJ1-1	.	CASSEGGWVAGAHTEAFF	TGTGCCAGCAGTGAAGGGGGCTGGGTCGCAGGGGCCCACACTGAAGCTTTCTTT
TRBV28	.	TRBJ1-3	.	CASSFPDTVLSGNTIYF	TGTGCCAGCAGTTTCCCCGACACGGTCCTCTCTGGAAACACCATATATTTT
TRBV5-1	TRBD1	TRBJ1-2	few	CASSLNTGAGNYGYTF	TGCGCCAGCAGCTTGAATACAGGGGCGGGTAACTATGGCTACACCTTC
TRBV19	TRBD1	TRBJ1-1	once	CASSTLTGFTEAFF	TGTGCCAGTAGTACATTGACAGGGTTCACTGAAGCTTTCTTT
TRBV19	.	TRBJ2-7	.	CASSMARTDYEQYF	TGTGCCAGTAGTATGGCAAGGACAGACTACGAGCAGTACTTC
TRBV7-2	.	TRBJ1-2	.	CASSLTERWVGYTF	TGTGCCAGCAGCTTAACGGAGCGGTGGGTTGGCTACACCTTC
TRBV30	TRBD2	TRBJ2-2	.	CAWGLAGVAGELFF	TGTGCCTGGGGCCTAGCGGGAGTGGCCGGGGAGCTGTTTTTT
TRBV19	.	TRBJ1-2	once	CASTVTRREAGGYTF	TGTGCCAGTACCGTTACGCGGAGGGAAGCAGGGGGCTACACCTTC
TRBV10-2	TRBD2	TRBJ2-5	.	CASSDPHGTTMGETQYF	TGCGCCAGCAGTGACCCGCACGGGACTACCATGGGGGAGACCCAGTACTTC
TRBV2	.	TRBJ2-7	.	CASSEYSPEAREQYF	TGTGCCAGCAGTGAATATTCCCCTGAGGCTCGGGAGCAGTACTTC
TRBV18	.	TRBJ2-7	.	CASSPPTSLNEQYF	TGTGCCAGCTCACCCCCGACTAGTTTGAACGAGCAGTACTTC
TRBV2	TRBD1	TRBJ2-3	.	CASSGPGTGSTDTQYF	TGTGCCAGCAGTGGTCCCGGGACAGGGTCCACAGATACGCAGTATTTT
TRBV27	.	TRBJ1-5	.	CASSRGGGNQPQHF	TGTGCCAGCAGTCGCGGAGGGGGCAATCAGCCCCAGCATTTT
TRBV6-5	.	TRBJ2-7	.	CASGAGTTSYEQYF	TGTGCCAGCGGCGCCGGGACAACCTCCTACGAGCAGTACTTC
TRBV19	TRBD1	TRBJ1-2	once	CASSPQGGGYGYTF	TGTGCCAGTAGTCCTCAGGGGGGCGGATATGGCTACACCTTC
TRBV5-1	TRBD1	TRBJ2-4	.	CASSTVDRGDIQYF	TGCGCCAGCAGCACTGTGGACAGGGGTGACATTCAGTACTTC
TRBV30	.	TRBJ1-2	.	CAWNVGAYYGYTF	TGTGCCTGGAACGTAGGGGCGTACTATGGCTACACCTTC
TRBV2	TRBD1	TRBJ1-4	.	CASQIQGMSEKLFF	TGTGCCAGCCAGATACAGGGGATGAGTGAAAAACTGTTTTTT
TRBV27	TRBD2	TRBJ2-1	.	CASSPGTSGSVYNEQFF	TGTGCCAGCAGTCCAGGGACTAGCGGGAGTGTTTACAATGAGCAGTTCTTC
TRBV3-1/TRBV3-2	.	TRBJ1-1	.	CASSQGLHEGAEAFF	TGTGCCAGCAGCCAAGGCCTCCACGAGGGGGCTGAAGCTTTCTTT
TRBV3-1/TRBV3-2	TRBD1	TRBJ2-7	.	CASSPRDRNYEQYF	TGTGCCAGCAGCCCCCGGGACAGAAACTACGAGCAGTACTTC
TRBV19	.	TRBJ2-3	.	CASTLGRTLTDTQYF	TGTGCCAGTACCCTAGGACGGACACTCACAGATACGCAGTATTTT
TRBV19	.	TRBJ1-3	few	CASNAGAAFGLGNTIYF	TGTGCCAGTAACGCGGGGGCCGCTTTCGGTTTGGGAAACACCATATATTTT
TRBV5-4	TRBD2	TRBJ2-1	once	CASKPTRAGGNNEQFF	TGTGCCAGCAAACCCACCCGAGCGGGGGGCAACAATGAGCAGTTCTTC
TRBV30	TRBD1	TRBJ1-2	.	CAWSGQGFAYGYTF	TGTGCCTGGAGTGGACAGGGGTTTGCCTATGGCTACACCTTC
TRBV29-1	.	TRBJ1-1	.	CSAEEQGAEAFF	TGCAGCGCGGAGGAACAGGGCGCTGAAGCTTTCTTT
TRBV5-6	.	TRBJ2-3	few	CASRRQGTDTQYF	TGTGCCAGCAGGAGACAGGGCACAGATACGCAGTATTTT
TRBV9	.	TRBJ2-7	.	CASSGGLPVGEQYF	TGTGCCAGCAGCGGGGGGCTCCCGGTCGGGGAGCAGTACTTC
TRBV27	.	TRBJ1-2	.	CASRSGVANYGYTF	TGTGCCAGCAGGTCAGGGGTAGCTAACTATGGCTACACCTTC
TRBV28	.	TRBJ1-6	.	CASSPHDGVKTLHF	TGTGCCAGCAGTCCCCACGACGGAGTGAAAACCCTCCACTTT
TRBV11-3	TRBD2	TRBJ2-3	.	CASSYGLASTDTQYF	TGTGCCAGCAGCTATGGACTAGCGAGCACAGATACGCAGTATTTT
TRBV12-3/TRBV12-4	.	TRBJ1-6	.	CASSLDWSSPLHF	TGTGCCAGCAGTTTAGACTGGAGTTCACCCCTCCACTTT